These T cell receptor beta chains were read from a single sample in a study of shared clonotypes between healthy human individuals. Libraries were prepared by immunoSEQ multiplex PCR; TCRdb keeps only in-frame clonotypes and omits some of them. The table has millions of clones, just over 90% seen once. Material for sequencing was naive CD4+ T cells sorted from blood. The receptor source for this set is a man between 18 and 35 years old in good health. Both conserved end residues are part of each CDR3. A D gene is named only where the DNA matches it firmly. Clone size appears in some rows only: once, few, many, or a class for an expanded clone.

d_call	clone_size	v_call	j_call	cdr3_aa	cdr3_nt
.	.	TRBV12-5	TRBJ1-5	CASGLVQVAGQPQHF	TGTGCTAGTGGTTTGGTACAAGTAGCGGGGCAGCCCCAGCATTTT
TRBD2	.	TRBV7-3	TRBJ2-3	CASSPGGGRDTQYF	TGTGCCAGCAGCCCCGGGGGGGGACGAGATACGCAGTATTTT
.	.	TRBV6-1	TRBJ2-5	CASSSPLTGLGTQYF	TGTGCCAGCAGCTCACCCCTCACAGGGTTGGGGACCCAGTACTTC
.	.	TRBV18	TRBJ1-3	CASSTMDARSGNTIYF	TGTGCCAGCTCAACCATGGACGCCCGCTCTGGAAACACCATATATTTT
.	few	TRBV18	TRBJ1-2	CASSGGVWYGYTF	TGTGCCAGCTCCGGAGGGGTGTGGTATGGCTACACCTTC
.	.	TRBV2	TRBJ1-1	CASSVWENTEAFF	TGTGCCAGCAGTGTATGGGAGAACACTGAAGCTTTCTTT
.	.	TRBV28	TRBJ2-3	CASEAQGGDYYFTDTQYF	TGTGCCAGCGAGGCTCAGGGGGGGGACTACTACTTCACAGATACGCAGTATTTT
.	.	TRBV25-1	TRBJ2-4	CASSEAGLADIQYF	TGTGCCAGCAGTGAAGCGGGGCTCGCGGACATTCAGTACTTC
.	.	TRBV7-2	TRBJ2-3	CASSLELQNTDTQYF	TGTGCCAGCAGCTTAGAGCTTCAGAACACAGATACGCAGTATTTT
TRBD1	.	TRBV11-2	TRBJ2-7	CASSSWTGDYEQYF	TGTGCCAGCAGCTCTTGGACAGGGGACTACGAGCAGTACTTC
TRBD2	.	TRBV18	TRBJ2-1	CASSTKREGPNNEQFF	TGTGCCAGCTCAACAAAGCGGGAGGGCCCTAACAATGAGCAGTTCTTC
.	.	TRBV2	TRBJ2-5	CASSWGETQYF	TGTGCCAGCAGTTGGGGAGAGACCCAGTACTTC
TRBD1	.	TRBV19	TRBJ1-5	CASSRRTGNGNQPQHF	TGTGCCAGTAGCCGTCGGACAGGGAATGGCAATCAGCCCCAGCATTTT
TRBD2	.	TRBV5-1	TRBJ2-3	CASSLAGGAPTTDTQYF	TGCGCCAGCAGCCTTGCGGGAGGGGCTCCCACAACAGATACGCAGTATTTT
TRBD2	.	TRBV14	TRBJ2-7	CASSQEPSGRTEQYF	TGTGCCAGCAGCCAAGAACCTAGCGGGAGGACCGAGCAGTACTTC
.	.	TRBV11-3	TRBJ2-1	CASSPSSGGGYNEQFF	TGTGCCAGCAGCCCCTCATCCGGAGGGGGCTACAATGAGCAGTTCTTC
TRBD1	.	TRBV7-9	TRBJ2-5	CAIVLGPGGGETQYF	TGTGCCATCGTACTTGGACCAGGGGGCGGGGAGACCCAGTACTTC
TRBD2	.	TRBV6-5	TRBJ2-7	CASSSQGSGFTYEQYF	TGTGCCAGCAGTTCCCAGGGTAGCGGGTTTACCTACGAGCAGTACTTC
.	.	TRBV5-1	TRBJ2-5	CASSSVFQGPETQYF	TGCGCCAGCAGCTCCGTATTCCAGGGGCCAGAGACCCAGTACTTC
TRBD2	.	TRBV10-3	TRBJ2-3	CAISDTGTSPDTQYF	TGTGCCATCAGTGACACCGGGACTAGCCCAGATACGCAGTATTTT
.	.	TRBV5-1	TRBJ1-2	CASSSDRTGYTF	TGCGCCAGCAGCTCAGACAGGACGGGCTACACCTTC
TRBD1	few	TRBV19	TRBJ1-5	CASSPGGPGQPQHF	TGTGCCAGTAGCCCAGGGGGGCCAGGACAGCCCCAGCATTTT
TRBD1	.	TRBV25-1	TRBJ2-2	CASSGAGGFTGELFF	TGTGCCAGCAGTGGAGCAGGGGGCTTCACCGGGGAGCTGTTTTTT
TRBD2	.	TRBV7-9	TRBJ2-7	CASNPPGGSYEQYF	TGTGCCAGCAACCCACCGGGGGGGTCCTACGAGCAGTACTTC
TRBD2	.	TRBV9	TRBJ2-1	CASSVGVLAGLNEQFF	TGTGCCAGCAGCGTAGGGGTACTAGCGGGATTAAATGAGCAGTTCTTC
TRBD2	.	TRBV10-2	TRBJ2-3	CASRDLAGVRTDTQYF	TGCGCCAGCAGAGATCTAGCGGGAGTTCGCACAGATACGCAGTATTTT
.	.	TRBV6-9	TRBJ2-7	CASTLNREGGSEQYF	TGTGCCAGCACGCTTAACAGGGAGGGGGGGAGCGAGCAGTACTTC
TRBD1	.	TRBV11-2	TRBJ1-4	CASSLDRGLFF	TGTGCCAGCAGCCTAGACAGGGGTCTGTTTTTT
.	.	TRBV19	TRBJ1-1	CASSISGGNTEAFF	TGTGCCAGTAGTATCTCCGGAGGGAACACTGAAGCTTTCTTT
.	.	TRBV5-1	TRBJ2-1	CASSNTGQLSYNEQFF	TGCGCCAGCAGCAACACCGGACAGCTCTCCTACAATGAGCAGTTCTTC
.	.	TRBV5-1	TRBJ2-1	CASDSDNSYNEQFF	TGCGCCAGCGATAGCGATAACTCCTACAATGAGCAGTTCTTC
TRBD1	.	TRBV2	TRBJ1-1	CASSPGTGGTEAFF	TGTGCCAGCAGTCCCGGGACAGGGGGGACTGAAGCTTTCTTT
.	.	TRBV7-2	TRBJ2-7	CASSLEMGSYEQYF	TGTGCCAGCAGCTTAGAAATGGGTTCCTACGAGCAGTACTTC
.	.	TRBV11-2	TRBJ1-1	CASSLEGGPEAFF	TGTGCCAGCAGCTTAGAGGGGGGTCCTGAAGCTTTCTTT
.	.	TRBV6-6	TRBJ1-1	CASRFTEAFF	TGTGCCAGCAGGTTCACTGAAGCTTTCTTT
TRBD1	few	TRBV5-8	TRBJ1-6	CASSLGGRAGSPLHF	TGTGCCAGCAGCCTAGGGGGCCGGGCGGGTTCACCCCTCCACTTT
.	once	TRBV11-2	TRBJ2-6	CASSLGWSSGANVLTF	TGTGCCAGCAGCTTGGGATGGAGCTCTGGGGCCAACGTCCTGACTTTC
TRBD2	.	TRBV4-3	TRBJ2-1	CASSQDMGGSLDEQFF	TGCGCCAGCAGCCAAGATATGGGCGGGAGTCTGGATGAGCAGTTCTTC
.	.	TRBV7-9	TRBJ1-2	CASSTSGVNYGYTF	TGTGCCAGCAGTACATCAGGGGTGAACTATGGCTACACCTTC
TRBD2	.	TRBV4-3	TRBJ2-1	CASSPQTSGVIGEQFF	TGCGCCAGCAGCCCCCAGACTAGCGGGGTGATAGGTGAGCAGTTCTTC